These 10 T cell receptor beta chains were all obtained from the same sample, sequenced in a study of shared clonotypes between healthy human individuals. This table comes from immunoSEQ multiplex PCR, and its TCRdb copy is limited to in-frame clones, with some not included. Here the sample spans approximately 530,000 clones, approximately 95% being singletons. Specimen: naive CD4+ T cells sorted from blood. Regarding subset: CD45RA+ positively selected. The receptors were sampled from a woman aged 25-40 years in good health.

The chain joins TRBV28 to TRBJ1-5, with 8 bases lining up with TRBD1. From germline, CDR1 is MDHEN and CDR2 SYDVKM. With V trimmed by 6 bases and J by 2 bases, 12 bases remained unmatched. The CDR3 extends over 17 amino acids. CDR3 nucleotides: TGTGCCAGCAGCCGCTCCTCCCAGGGGGCCCGCAATCAGCCCCAGCATTTT. It yields the protein CASSRSSQGARNQPQHF.

This chain connects TRBV30 to TRBJ2-7, with TRBD2 matching over 9 bases. Per the germline V gene, CDR1 is GTSNPN and CDR2 is SVGIG (reference sequence). The CDR3 loop spans 14 amino acids. V shed 1 base and J 1 base; nucleotides not matched to a gene: 2. The CDR3 region has the DNA TGTGCCTGGAGTGAGACTAGCGGTTCCTACGAGCAGTACTTC. Translation: CAWSETSGSYEQYF.

The CDR3 region has the DNA TGTGCCATCAGCACTCCCGGGACAGGGGGCGAAAATGGCTACACCTTC. Translating it yields CAISTPGTGGENGYTF. V and J are TRBV10-3 and TRBJ1-2; 12 positions match TRBD1. This CDR3 region has 16 residues. Germline V gene lookup returns CDR1 ENHRY and CDR2 SYGVKD. After removal of 6 bases from V and 6 bases from J, the junction contained 11 bases not matched to a gene.

The rearrangement uses TRBV28 and TRBJ1-2; no firm D call. The germline V gene encodes CDR1 MDHEN and CDR2 SYDVKM. V lost 2 bases, J lost 8 bases, and 18 bases lay in between. The CDR3 consists of 15 residues. In nucleotides, the CDR3 is TGTGCCAGCAGTTTAGGGTACTTGGGTAGGTTAGGCTACACCTTC. This codes for CASSLGYLGRLGYTF.

This chain joins TRBV7-9 and TRBJ2-7, with D perhaps TRBD1 or TRBD2 (5 bases each). V was shortened by 5 bases and J by 5 bases, with 10 bases between the two germline ends. Germline V gene lookup returns CDR1 SEHNR and CDR2 FQNEAQ (reference sequence). There are 12 residues in the CDR3. This chain's CDR3 is CASSTRGDEQYF. The CDR3 DNA is TGTGCCAGCAGCACTCGAGGGGACGAGCAGTACTTC.

The chain recombines TRBV9 with TRBJ1-1, with unresolved D. V shed 0 bases and J shed 3 bases, with 15 bases lying between them. The CDR3 covers 16 residues. The germline CDR1 and CDR2 sequences are SGDLS and YYNGEE. CDR3 sequence (DNA): TGTGCCAGCAGCGTAGGTTTCGGGGTATTGGACACTGAAGCTTTCTTT. Its translation: CASSVGFGVLDTEAFF.

J is TRBJ1-1 and V is TRBV6-1; D remains ambiguous. The germline CDR1 and CDR2 sequences are MNHNS and SASEGT. The CDR3 loop spans 14 amino acids. The germline V and J ends were trimmed by 2 bases and 4 bases, with 11 bases remaining between them. In DNA, the CDR3 is TGTGCCAGCAGTGAACGGGATTCGCGCACTGAAGCTTTCTTT. This gives the protein CASSERDSRTEAFF.

The chain joins TRBV7-9 to TRBJ1-2; the D is unclear. Germline CDR1 reads SEHNR; CDR2 reads FQNEAQ (reference sequence). This CDR3 is built from 13 residues. Trimming stripped 10 bases from V and 0 bases from J, with 12 bases between. The CDR3: CAIPDGANYGYTF. CDR3 nucleotide sequence: TGTGCCATCCCAGACGGAGCTAACTATGGCTACACCTTC.

This clone has only a few counts. This chain connects TRBV5-1 to TRBJ2-5; a possible D gene is TRBD1 (6 bases). Looked up from germline, CDR1 is SGHRS and CDR2 is YFSETQ. This CDR3 is built from 13 residues. Trimming left V 0 bases short and J 3 bases short, with 6 bases between. CDR3 protein: CASSLGTEETQYF. For the CDR3, the DNA is TGCGCCAGCAGCTTGGGGACAGAAGAGACCCAGTACTTC.

The rearrangement uses TRBV6-5 and TRBJ1-5; 9 nucleotides match TRBD1. The germline V gene has CDR1 MNHEY and CDR2 SVGAGI. J lost 7 bases, V lost 5 bases, and 6 bases had no gene match. CDR3 size: 14 residues. This CDR3 is CASSAHRGQQPQHF. In DNA, the CDR3 is TGTGCCAGCAGTGCACACAGGGGGCAACAGCCCCAGCATTTT.